This TCR beta chain is from a study of T cells in Graves' hyperthyroidism and ophthalmopathy. This clonotype was observed many times. Amplification of TCR beta CDR3 regions was performed using RNA transcripts as template. First-round RT-PCR of the TCR CDR3 relied on the HTBI primer set. TCRdb reanalysed the multiplex PCR reads using MiXCR and keeps one entry per CDR3 protein. Among more than 150,000 distinct CDR3 sequences listed, about 18% were seen once. Germline V gene sequence: CDR1 LNHDA, CDR2 SQIVND (reference sequence). The CDR3 spans 13 residues. V was pared by 5 bases and J by 6 bases, with 10 bases between.

The rearrangement links TRBV19 to TRBJ2-2, with D possibly called TRBD1 or TRBD2 (5 bases each). Sequenced sample: blood. This sequence originates from a woman aged 50 to 60 with Graves' hyperthyroidism. CDR3 region: CASSSMGAGELFF. The CDR3 nucleotides read TGTGCCAGTAGTTCCATGGGGGCCGGGGAGCTGTTTTTT.